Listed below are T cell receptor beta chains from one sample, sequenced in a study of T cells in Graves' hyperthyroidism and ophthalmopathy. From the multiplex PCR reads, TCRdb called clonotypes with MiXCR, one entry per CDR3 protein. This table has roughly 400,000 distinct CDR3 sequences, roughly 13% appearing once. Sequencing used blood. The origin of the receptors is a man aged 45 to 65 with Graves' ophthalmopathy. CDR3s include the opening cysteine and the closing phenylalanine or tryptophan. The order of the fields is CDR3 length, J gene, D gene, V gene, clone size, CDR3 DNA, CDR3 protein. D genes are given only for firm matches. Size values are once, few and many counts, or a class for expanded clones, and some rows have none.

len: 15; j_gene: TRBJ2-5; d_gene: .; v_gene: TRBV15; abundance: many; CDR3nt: TGTGCCACCAGCAGACCCGGGACCACCCAAGAGACCCAGTACTTC; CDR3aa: CATSRPGTTQETQYF
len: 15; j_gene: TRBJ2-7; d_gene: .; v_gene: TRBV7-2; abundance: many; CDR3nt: TGTGCCAGCAGCTTAGCGGTCCTGAAAGCATACGAGCAGTACTTC; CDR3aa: CASSLAVLKAYEQYF
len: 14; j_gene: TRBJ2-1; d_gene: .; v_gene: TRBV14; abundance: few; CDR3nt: TGTGCCAGCAGCCAATTTAGACGCGGCGATGAGCAGTTCTTC; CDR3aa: CASSQFRRGDEQFF
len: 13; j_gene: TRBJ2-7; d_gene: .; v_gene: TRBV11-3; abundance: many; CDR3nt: TGTGCCAGCAGCCCGCGGGTATCCTACGAGCAGTACTTC; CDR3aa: CASSPRVSYEQYF
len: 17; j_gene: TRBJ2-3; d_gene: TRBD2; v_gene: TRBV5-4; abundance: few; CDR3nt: TGTGCCAGCAGCCTATTGCTAGCGGGAGTTAATACAGATACGCAGTATTTT; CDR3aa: CASSLLLAGVNTDTQYF
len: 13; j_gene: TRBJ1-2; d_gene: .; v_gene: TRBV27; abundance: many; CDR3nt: TGTGCCAGCAGCCCAGGACAGAACTATGGCTACACCTTC; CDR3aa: CASSPGQNYGYTF
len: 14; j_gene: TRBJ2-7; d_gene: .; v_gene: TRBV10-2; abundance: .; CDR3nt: TGCGCCAGCAGTGAGTCGGGAGAAGGGTACGAGCAGTACTTC; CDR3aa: CASSESGEGYEQYF
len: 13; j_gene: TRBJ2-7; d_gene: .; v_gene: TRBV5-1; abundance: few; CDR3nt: TGCGCCAGCAGCTTGGCCTTCGACTACGAGCAGTACTTC; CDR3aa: CASSLAFDYEQYF
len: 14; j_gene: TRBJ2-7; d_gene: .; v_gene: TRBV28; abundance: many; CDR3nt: TGTGCCAGCAGTTCCTCGGGGGAGCTCTACGAGCAGTACTTC; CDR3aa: CASSSSGELYEQYF
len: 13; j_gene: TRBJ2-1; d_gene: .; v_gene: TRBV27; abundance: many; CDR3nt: TGTGCCAGCAGTTTTGGATTACCTCCTGAGCAGTTCTTC; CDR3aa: CASSFGLPPEQFF
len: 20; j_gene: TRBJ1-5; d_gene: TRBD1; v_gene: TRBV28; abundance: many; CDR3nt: TGTGCCAGCAGTTTATCTGTGGGACAGAGATTCCTTCGGGGTTTTCTGCCCCAGCATTTT; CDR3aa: CASSLSVGQRFLRGFLPQHF
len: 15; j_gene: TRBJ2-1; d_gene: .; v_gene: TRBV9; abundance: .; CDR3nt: TGTGCCAGCAGCGGCGGCATTCGCTCCTACAATGAGCAGTTCTTC; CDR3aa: CASSGGIRSYNEQFF
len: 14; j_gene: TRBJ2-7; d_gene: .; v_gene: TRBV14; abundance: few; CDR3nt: TGTGCCAGCAGCCAGTCAGTAGTGGGGTACGAGCAGTACTTC; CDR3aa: CASSQSVVGYEQYF
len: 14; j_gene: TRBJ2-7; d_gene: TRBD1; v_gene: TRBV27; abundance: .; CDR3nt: TGTGCCAGCAGCCTCAAAGGGACAGCAGACGAGCAGTACTTC; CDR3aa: CASSLKGTADEQYF
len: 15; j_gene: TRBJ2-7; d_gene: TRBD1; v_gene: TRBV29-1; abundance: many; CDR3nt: TGCAGCGTTGAAGGGACAGGGGAAAGAACGGACGAGCAGTACTTC; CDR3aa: CSVEGTGERTDEQYF
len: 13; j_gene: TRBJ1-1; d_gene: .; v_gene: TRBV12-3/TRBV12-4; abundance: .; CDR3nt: TGTGCCAGCAGAGGGACGATTTTCACTGAAGCTTTCTTT; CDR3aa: CASRGTIFTEAFF
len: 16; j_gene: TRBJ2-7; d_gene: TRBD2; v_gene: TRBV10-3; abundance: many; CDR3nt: TGTGCCATCAGTGATATAGCGGGCCTTAGCTCCTACGAGCAGTACTTC; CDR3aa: CAISDIAGLSSYEQYF
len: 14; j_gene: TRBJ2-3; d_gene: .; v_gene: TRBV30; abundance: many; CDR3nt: TGTGCCTGGTGGTACGGGAACCCCACCGGTACGCAGTATTTT; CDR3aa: CAWWYGNPTGTQYF
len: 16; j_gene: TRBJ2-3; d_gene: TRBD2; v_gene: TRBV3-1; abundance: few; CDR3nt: TGTGCCAGCAGCCAAGATGGCGCGGGGGGAGCAGATACGCAGTATTTT; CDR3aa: CASSQDGAGGADTQYF
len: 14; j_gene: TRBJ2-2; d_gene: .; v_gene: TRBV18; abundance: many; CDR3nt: TGTGCCAGCTCACCACCGCGCCGCACCGGGGAGCTGTTTTTT; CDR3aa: CASSPPRRTGELFF
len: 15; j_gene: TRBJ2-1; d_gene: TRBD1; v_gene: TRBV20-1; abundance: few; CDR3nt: TGCAGTGCCCATAAACCGGGACAGGGGATGAGTGAGCAGTTCTTC; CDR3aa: CSAHKPGQGMSEQFF
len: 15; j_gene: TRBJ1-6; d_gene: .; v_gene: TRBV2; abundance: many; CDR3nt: TGTGCCAGCAGTGAAGGCACCCCCGCAAATTCACCCCTCCACTTT; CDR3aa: CASSEGTPANSPLHF